These T cell receptor beta chains were read from a single sample in a study of OX40 agonist ivuxolimab in advanced cancers. The protocol was immunoSEQ multiplex PCR, while the TCRdb copy is restricted to in-frame clones and leaves out a portion. The profile shows fewer than 50,000 clones, approximately 91% of them singletons. Here the sequenced sample was CD4+ or CD8+ T cells sorted from blood, taken in a trial of the OX40 agonist ivuxolimab. The receptors were sampled from an adult with an advanced solid tumor such as melanoma, head and neck, liver or kidney cancer. Both conserved end residues are part of each CDR3. A D gene is named only where the DNA matches it firmly.

TRBJ2-7	16	.	TRBV7-8	CASSLEVVTGFREQYF
TRBJ2-3	14	.	TRBV18	CASSVGAATDTQYF
TRBJ1-5	14	.	TRBV7-6	CASSLEADNQPQHF
TRBJ1-2	14	TRBD1	TRBV9	CASSVQQGDYGYTF
TRBJ1-5	14	.	TRBV9	CASSVGDLSQPQHF
TRBJ1-1	16	.	TRBV5-1	CASSLAWANGDTEAFF
TRBJ2-2	16	.	TRBV19	CASSIVRSPKGGELFF
TRBJ1-1	13	.	TRBV19	CASSRGAGAEAFF
TRBJ1-2	13	.	TRBV19	CASNPEGNYGYTF
TRBJ1-2	12	.	TRBV7-9	CASSLGEGGYTF
TRBJ2-7	14	.	TRBV7-6	CASSLLRGAYEQYF
TRBJ1-5	16	.	TRBV5-6	CASSFLDGQGDQPQHF
TRBJ1-5	14	TRBD1	TRBV30	CAWSVGTGNQPQHF
TRBJ1-5	15	TRBD1	TRBV28	CASSFEQGLSGPQHF
TRBJ2-7	12	.	TRBV6-5	CASSRTVYEQYF
TRBJ1-1	15	.	TRBV4-3	CASSQDQPGAFEAFF
TRBJ1-1	13	TRBD1	TRBV2	CASSVQGATEAFF
TRBJ2-5	14	TRBD1	TRBV2	CAVAGQGVGETQYF
TRBJ2-1	13	.	TRBV19	CASSLGSYNEQFF
TRBJ2-2	14	TRBD2	TRBV9	CASSAGGGTGELFF
TRBJ2-7	15	TRBD1	TRBV18	CASSQTNEQGGEQYF
TRBJ2-5	14	.	TRBV9	CASSVEPGGETQYF
TRBJ2-7	17	TRBD1	TRBV27	CASSLGAPGTGQYEQYF
TRBJ2-1	14	.	TRBV6-6	CASSPGWGGHEQFF
TRBJ2-1	18	TRBD2	TRBV19	CASSSRRGGRLPYNEQFF
TRBJ2-1	16	TRBD2	TRBV7-8	CASSPRLAGELNEQFF
TRBJ1-1	15	.	TRBV4-3	CASSQEDRRNTEAFF
TRBJ1-3	17	TRBD1	TRBV7-9	CASSLNVGQGPGNTIYF
TRBJ2-7	11	.	TRBV19	CASSPGYEQYF
TRBJ2-1	14	.	TRBV19	CASSIRQQYNEQFF
TRBJ2-1	12	.	TRBV9	CASSFLSNELFF
TRBJ2-1	13	.	TRBV4-3	CASSQNNYNEQFF
TRBJ2-5	13	.	TRBV28	CASSFPEKETQYF
TRBJ2-5	15	.	TRBV5-4	CASSILKTGQETQYF
TRBJ1-2	15	.	TRBV9	CASGESLDANYGYTF
TRBJ2-2	13	.	TRBV7-3	CASTGEDTGELFF
TRBJ2-7	14	.	TRBV5-5	CASSLGKSSYEQYF
TRBJ1-6	17	.	TRBV7-8	CASSWEGGETYNSPLHF
TRBJ1-5	16	.	TRBV16	CASSQSLTGGNQPQHF
TRBJ1-5	14	TRBD1	TRBV7-3	CASSWTGVSQPQHF
TRBJ2-4	21	TRBD1	TRBV6-1	CASSEATGRGPLWEAKNIQYF
TRBJ1-6	16	.	TRBV27	CASSLSTRAYNSPLHF
TRBJ2-2	15	.	TRBV4-3	CASSQDPVTTGELFF
TRBJ1-2	11	.	TRBV7-9	CASRADYGYTF